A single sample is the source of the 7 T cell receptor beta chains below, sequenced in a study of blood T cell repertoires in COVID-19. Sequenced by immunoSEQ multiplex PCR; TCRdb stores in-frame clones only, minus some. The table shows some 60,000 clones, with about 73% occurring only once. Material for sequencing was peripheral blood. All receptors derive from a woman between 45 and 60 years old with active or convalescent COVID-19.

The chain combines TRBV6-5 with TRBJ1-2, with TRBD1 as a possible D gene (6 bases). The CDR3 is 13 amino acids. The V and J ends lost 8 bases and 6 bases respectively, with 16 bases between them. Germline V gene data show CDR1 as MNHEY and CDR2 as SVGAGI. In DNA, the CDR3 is TGTGCCAGCGCCACCCAGGGGTGGGATGGCTACACCTTC. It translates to CASATQGWDGYTF.

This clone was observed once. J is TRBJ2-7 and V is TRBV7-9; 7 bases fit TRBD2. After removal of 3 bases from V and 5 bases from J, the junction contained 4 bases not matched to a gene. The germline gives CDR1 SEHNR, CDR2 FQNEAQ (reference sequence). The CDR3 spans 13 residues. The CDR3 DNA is TGTGCCAGCAGCTTGGGGGGGACCCACGAGCAGTACTTC. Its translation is CASSLGGTHEQYF. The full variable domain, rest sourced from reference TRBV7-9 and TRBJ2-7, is DTGVSQNPRHKITKRGQNVTFRCDPISEHNRLYWYRQTLGQGPEFLTYFQNEAQLEKSRLLSDRFSAERPKGSFSTLEIQRTEQGDSAMYLCASSLGGTHEQYFGPGTRLTVT.

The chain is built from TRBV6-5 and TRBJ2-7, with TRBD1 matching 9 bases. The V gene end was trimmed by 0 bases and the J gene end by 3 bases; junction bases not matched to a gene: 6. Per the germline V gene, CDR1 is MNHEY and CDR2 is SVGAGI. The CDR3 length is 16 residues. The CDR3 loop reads CASSYSTTGGFYEQYF. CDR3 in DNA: TGTGCCAGCAGTTACTCGACGACAGGGGGGTTCTACGAGCAGTACTTC.

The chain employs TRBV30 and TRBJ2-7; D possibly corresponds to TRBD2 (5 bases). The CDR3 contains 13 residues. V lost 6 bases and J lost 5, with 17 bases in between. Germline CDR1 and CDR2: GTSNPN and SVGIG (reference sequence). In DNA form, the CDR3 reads TGTGCCTGCCGGCGACGGGGTTTTGACGAGCAGTACTTC. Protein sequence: CACRRRGFDEQYF.

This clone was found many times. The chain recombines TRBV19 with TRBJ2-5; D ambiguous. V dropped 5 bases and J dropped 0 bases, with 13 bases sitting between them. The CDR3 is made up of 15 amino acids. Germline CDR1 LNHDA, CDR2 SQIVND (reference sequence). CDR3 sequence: CASSPPGLYQETQYF. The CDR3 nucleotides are TGTGCCAGTAGTCCCCCAGGCCTCTACCAAGAGACCCAGTACTTC.

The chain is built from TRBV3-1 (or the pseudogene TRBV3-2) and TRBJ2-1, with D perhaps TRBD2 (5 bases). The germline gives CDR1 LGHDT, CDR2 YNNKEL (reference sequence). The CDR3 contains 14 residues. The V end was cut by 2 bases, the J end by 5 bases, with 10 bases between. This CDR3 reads CASSQIYGNNEQFF. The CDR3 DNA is TGTGCCAGCAGCCAAATTTACGGGAACAATGAGCAGTTCTTC.

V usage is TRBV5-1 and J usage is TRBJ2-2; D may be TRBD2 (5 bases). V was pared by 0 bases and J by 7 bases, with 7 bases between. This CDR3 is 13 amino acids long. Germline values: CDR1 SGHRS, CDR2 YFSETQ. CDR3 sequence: CASSLVGSGELFF. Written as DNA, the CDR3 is TGCGCCAGCAGCTTGGTAGGGAGCGGGGAGCTGTTTTTT.